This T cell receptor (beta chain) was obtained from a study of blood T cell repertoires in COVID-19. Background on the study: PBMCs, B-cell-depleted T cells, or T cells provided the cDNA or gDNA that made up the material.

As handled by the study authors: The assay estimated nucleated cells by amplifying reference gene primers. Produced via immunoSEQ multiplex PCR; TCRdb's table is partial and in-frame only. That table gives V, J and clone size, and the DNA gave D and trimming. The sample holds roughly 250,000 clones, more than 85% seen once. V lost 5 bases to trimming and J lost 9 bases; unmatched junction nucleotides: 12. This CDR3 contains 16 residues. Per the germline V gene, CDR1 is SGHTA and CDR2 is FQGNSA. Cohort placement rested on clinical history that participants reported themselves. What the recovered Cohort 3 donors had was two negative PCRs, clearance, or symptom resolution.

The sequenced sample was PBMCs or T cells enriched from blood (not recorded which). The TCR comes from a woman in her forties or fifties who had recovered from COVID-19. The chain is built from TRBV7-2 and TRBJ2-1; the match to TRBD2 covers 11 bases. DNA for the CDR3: TGTGCCAGCAGCCTTGCACCACTAGCGGGAGTTCCTGAGCAGTTCTTC. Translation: CASSLAPLAGVPEQFF.